This paragraph covers one T cell receptor (beta chain) sequence. Which antigen it targets is not known. No clone much larger than this one lies a single base away; base qualities are absent. This sample is part of a study of control samples from healthy donors and cancer patients (dated by TCRdb to about 2020). V is reduced by 12 bases and J by 4 bases, leaving a spacing of 12 bases between them. The CDR1 and CDR2 encoded by the germline V gene are KGHDR and SFDVKD. There are 12 amino acids in the CDR3, from cysteine to phenylalanine inclusive. The read is trimmed to its CDR3 DNA, 36 bases read in frame from base 1. Receptors were amplified or captured by the immunoSEQ multiplex PCR assay. TCRdb carries this immuneACCESS record with in-frame sequences only. Its versions omit some clonotypes, under half of them owing to an unresolved V gene in the studies checked, with the rest unexplained. In all, the sample holds approximately 92,000 clones, and 85% to 95% of those were seen once. In total, the top ten clones hold about 1.5% of the sample.

Input material: blood. The receptor comes from a woman aged 25 to 39 in good health. The chain is encoded by TRBV24-1 joined to TRBJ2-1; the D segment may tentatively be TRBD1 or TRBD2, each giving 6 matched bases. At the DNA level, the sequence is TGTGCCGTTCGGGGGCCTTACAATGAGCAGTTCTTC. Protein translation: CAVRGPYNEQFF.